What follows are 19 T cell receptor beta chains derived from one specimen sequenced in a study of blood T cell repertoires in COVID-19. Sequencing was performed with immunoSEQ multiplex PCR; in TCRdb, only in-frame clones are kept and a portion is missing. The sample has over 300,000 clones, around 82% seen once. The sequencing input was peripheral blood. These receptors all come from a woman aged 45-65 years with acute or convalescent COVID-19.

The J gene is TRBJ1-4, the V gene TRBV5-1; 8 bases match TRBD1. This CDR3 is 15 amino acids long. V was clipped by 0 bases and J by 7 bases; unmatched bases: 5. The germline V gene has CDR1 SGHRS and CDR2 YFSETQ. CDR3 nucleotide sequence: TGCGCCAGCAGCTTGGCGGCAGGGGGCCCTGAAAAACTGTTTTTT. Translating gives CASSLAAGGPEKLFF.

Worth noting for this clone: The sample has other DNA sequences that encode this CDR3 too. V gene TRBV10-3 combines with J gene TRBJ1-1; TRBD1 aligns across 7 bases. V lost 8 bases, J lost 1 base, and 4 bases stayed unmatched. Germline CDR1 and CDR2: ENHRY and SYGVKD. The CDR3 totals 13 residues. For the CDR3, the DNA is TGTGCCATCTCGGGACAGCCGAACACTGAAGCTTTCTTT. Encoded protein: CAISGQPNTEAFF.

The J gene is TRBJ1-6, the V gene TRBV6-5, with 7 bases matching TRBD1. The germline V gene has CDR1 MNHEY and CDR2 SVGAGI. The CDR3 covers 12 residues. V gave up 8 bases and J gave up 8 bases; unmatched junction bases: 3. The chain's CDR3 is CASARGDSPLHF. CDR3 DNA: TGTGCCAGCGCCAGGGGGGATTCACCCCTCCACTTT.

This clone appeared once. This chain links TRBV7-9 with TRBJ2-5; 7 bases align to TRBD2. CDR3 length equals 13 residues. V lost 4 bases, J lost 1 base, and 0 bases stayed unmatched. Germline V lookup: CDR1 SEHNR, CDR2 FQNEAQ (reference sequence). CDR3 sequence (DNA): TGTGCCAGCAGCTCTAGCGGCCAAGAGACCCAGTACTTC. This translates into CASSSSGQETQYF.

V usage is TRBV7-9 and J usage is TRBJ1-2, with 9 bases that match TRBD1. The CDR3 length is 16 residues. Germline assignment: CDR1 SEHNR and CDR2 FQNEAQ (reference sequence). Unmatched junction bases numbered 9, after V lost 1 base and J lost 6 bases. CDR3 protein: CASSLGGDRVGDGYTF. The DNA of the CDR3 is TGTGCCAGCAGCTTAGGAGGGGACAGGGTTGGAGATGGCTACACCTTC.

This rearrangement joins TRBV3-1 (or the pseudogene TRBV3-2) to TRBJ2-1; TRBD2 agrees at 7 bases. Germline V gives CDR1 LGHDT, CDR2 YNNKEL (reference sequence). The CDR3 has 15 amino acids. The V gene end was trimmed by 0 bases and the J gene end by 9 bases; junction bases not matched to a gene: 8. CDR3 sequence reads: CASSQESAGRIEQFF. CDR3 in DNA: TGTGCCAGCAGCCAAGAGTCAGCGGGAAGGATTGAGCAGTTCTTC.

The V call is TRBV27, the J call TRBJ1-5; D is undetermined. This CDR3 has 14 amino acids. In germline, CDR1 is MNHEY, CDR2 SMNVEV (reference sequence). Deletions cut 6 bases from V and 3 bases from J, with 12 bases between. CDR3 DNA: TGTGCCAGCAGGGAGACGGCGCACAATCAGCCCCAGCATTTT. Translation: CASRETAHNQPQHF.

The rearrangement uses TRBV18 and TRBJ2-3; possibly TRBD2 for D (5 bases). The CDR3 loop spans 14 amino acids. Germline lookup yields CDR1 KGHSH and CDR2 LQKENI. Trimming shortened V by 6 bases and J by 3 bases, and 13 bases separated the two germline ends. CDR3 sequence reads: CASSQMRDTDTQYF. The DNA of the CDR3 is TGTGCCAGCTCGCAGATGAGGGATACAGATACGCAGTATTTT.

V is TRBV24-1 and J is TRBJ1-5; TRBD1 matches 7 bases. The V gene end was trimmed by 4 bases and the J gene end by 5 bases; junction bases not matched to a gene: 4. The CDR3 has 14 amino acids. Germline values: CDR1 KGHDR, CDR2 SFDVKD. The CDR3 loop is CATSEVDRDQPQHF. The CDR3 coding sequence is TGTGCCACCAGTGAGGTTGACAGGGATCAGCCCCAGCATTTT.

This sequence joins TRBV18 and TRBJ2-5; 7 positions match TRBD1. The germline V gene encodes CDR1 KGHSH and CDR2 LQKENI. The CDR3 spans 14 residues. The V and J ends lost 5 bases and 3 bases, in that order; junction bases with no gene match: 6. The CDR3 protein is CASSDRQGEETQYF. DNA of the CDR3: TGTGCCAGCTCAGATAGACAGGGAGAAGAGACCCAGTACTTC.

The chain links TRBV29-1 to TRBJ2-7; a possible D gene is TRBD1 (6 bases). The CDR3 is 12 amino acids. The V gene's germline CDR1 is SQVTM and CDR2 ANQGSEA. Trimming left V 5 bases short and J 5 bases short, with 13 bases between. DNA for the CDR3: TGCAGCGTTCAGACCCCAGGGGACGAGCAGTACGTC. Residues: CSVQTPGDEQYV.

This clone was recorded only once. The chain carries TRBV10-2 and TRBJ1-2, with D perhaps matching TRBD1 (5 bases). CDR1 and CDR2 (germline): WSHSY, SAAADI. The V gene lost 2 bases and the J gene lost 8 bases, with 12 bases spanning the gap. CDR3 length: 13 amino acids. CDR3 sequence: CASSEIRERGYTF. DNA of the CDR3: TGCGCCAGCAGTGAGATCAGGGAAAGGGGCTACACCTTC.

This clone was seen a few times. CDR3 in amino acids: CASTPGSSGRSDTQYF. The CDR3 DNA is TGTGCCAGTACCCCGGGCTCTAGCGGGAGATCAGATACGCAGTATTTT. This chain joins TRBV19 and TRBJ2-3; 10 nucleotides line up with TRBD2. The ends lost 7 bases at V and 4 bases at J; junction bases unmatched: 11. This CDR3 comprises 16 residues. The germline V gene encodes CDR1 LNHDA and CDR2 SQIVND (reference sequence).

J is TRBJ1-5 and V is TRBV3-1 (or the pseudogene TRBV3-2); D is unclear. In germline, CDR1 is LGHDT, CDR2 YNNKEL (reference sequence). The CDR3 is 14 residues long. The V end lost 3 bases, the J end lost 3 bases, and 9 bases lay between the germline ends. In DNA, the CDR3 is TGTGCCAGCAGCCACGGGATCCTCAATCAGCCCCAGCATTTT. Amino acids: CASSHGILNQPQHF.

The V call is TRBV5-4, the J call TRBJ2-3; TRBD2 aligns across 8 bases. Germline V CDR1 and CDR2: SGHNT, YYREEE (reference sequence). The CDR3 has 15 amino acids. V dropped 4 bases and J dropped 3; count of bases not matched to a gene: 7. The CDR3 is CASSPGLAQTDTQYF. The CDR3 DNA reads as TGTGCCAGCAGCCCAGGACTAGCTCAAACAGATACGCAGTATTTT.

This chain joins TRBV19 and TRBJ1-5; D ambiguous. This CDR3 contains 14 residues. The V end lost 3 bases, the J end lost 1 base, and 7 bases lay between the germline ends. Germline V gene data show CDR1 as LNHDA and CDR2 as SQIVND (reference sequence). In DNA form, the CDR3 reads TGTGCCAGTAGTATGTCCTTAAGCAATCAGCCCCAGCATTTT. As protein: CASSMSLSNQPQHF.

The V gene is TRBV2, the J gene TRBJ1-2, with 11 bases matching TRBD1. The junction had 8 bases not matched to a gene; V was cut back by 7 bases and J by 7 bases. The length of the CDR3 is 14 residues. CDR1 is SNHLY, CDR2 FYNNEI, per germline. As DNA, the CDR3 is TGTGCCAGCATACTCGGGACAGGGGGTTCTGGCTACACCTTC. Its protein product is CASILGTGGSGYTF.

The chain joins TRBV5-1 to TRBJ2-3, with TRBD2 matching over 8 bases. The CDR3 loop spans 15 amino acids. Germline-derived CDR1 and CDR2 are SGHRS and YFSETQ. J was trimmed by 0 bases and V by 4 bases; bases with no gene match: 4. The CDR3 region is CASSVSGASTDTQYF. For the CDR3, the DNA is TGCGCCAGCAGCGTTAGCGGGGCAAGCACAGATACGCAGTATTTT.

The chain's CDR3 is CAIRRTGDQETQYF. The CDR3 DNA is TGTGCCATCAGAAGGACAGGGGACCAAGAGACCCAGTACTTC. The rearrangement joins TRBV10-3 to TRBJ2-5; 9 bases map to TRBD1. V gave up 6 bases and J gave up 0 bases; unmatched junction bases: 2. This CDR3 has 14 residues. Germline V gene sequence: CDR1 ENHRY, CDR2 SYGVKD.